These 15 T cell receptor beta chains were all obtained from the same sample, sequenced in a study of shared clonotypes between healthy human individuals (dated by TCRdb to 2020 to 2022). The library was generated by the immunoSEQ multiplex PCR assay. As stored in TCRdb, this immuneACCESS dataset retains in-frame rearrangements with V and J assigned. A fraction of the clones does not appear; measured against another copy, unresolved V genes explain less than half of the discrepancy, and the remainder lacks a known reason. A total of 560,000 or so clones appear in this sample, roughly 96% of them only once. The ten most abundant clones make up 0.095% to 0.13% of the sample. CD8 naive samples were CD45RO-negative cells positively selected for CCR7, giving a CD45RA+CCR7+ population that excluded TemRA cells. Sample: naive CD8+ T cells sorted from blood. The cell subset or site label of this sample denotes: CD45RA+CCR7+. These receptors were collected from a woman in her twenties or thirties in good health.

This chain joins TRBV6-5 and TRBJ2-1, with unresolved D. Germline CDR1 reads MNHEY; CDR2 reads SVGAGI. The CDR3 has 15 amino acids. V was shortened by 6 bases and J by 5 bases, with 17 bases between the two germline ends. Here the CDR3 DNA reads TGTGCCAGCAGAGCACTCCCTGGAACGGACAATGAGCAGTTCTTC. As protein: CASRALPGTDNEQFF.

V usage is TRBV7-6 and J usage is TRBJ1-1; 7 bases align to TRBD1. V was clipped by 0 bases and J by 0 bases; unmatched bases: 13. The CDR3 covers 19 residues. Germline V lookup: CDR1 SGHVS, CDR2 FNYEAQ. The CDR3 here is CASSLAGEGAWWLNTEAFF. As DNA, the CDR3 is TGTGCCAGCAGCTTAGCGGGAGAGGGGGCTTGGTGGCTGAACACTGAAGCTTTCTTT. Variable domain in full (rest from reference TRBV7-6 and TRBJ1-1): GAGVSQSPRYKVTKRGQDVALRCDPISGHVSLYWYRQALGQGPEFLTYFNYEAQQDKSGLPNDRFSAERPEGSISTLTIQRTEQRDSAMYRCASSLAGEGAWWLNTEAFFGQGTRLTVV.

There are a few counts of this clone. This CDR3 is CASSSSWVLTGQSEAFF. CDR3 DNA sequence: TGCGCCAGCAGCTCCAGCTGGGTGTTGACGGGACAATCGGAGGCTTTCTTT. The chain carries TRBV5-1 and TRBJ1-1; TRBD1 might be the D (6 bases). Germline CDR1 and CDR2: SGHRS and YFSETQ. The V gene lost 3 bases and the J gene lost 11 bases, with 29 bases spanning the gap. The CDR3 consists of 17 residues.

The rearrangement links TRBV2 to TRBJ2-7; TRBD2 matches at 14 bases. V was clipped by 1 base and J by 0 bases; unmatched bases: 2. Germline V lookup: CDR1 SNHLY, CDR2 FYNNEI. The CDR3 sequence is 17 residues long. The CDR3 coding sequence is TGTGCCAGCAGTGAAGGGACTAGCGGGAGGTTCTCCTACGAGCAGTACTTC. Translated, it gives CASSEGTSGRFSYEQYF.

This chain uses TRBV19 with TRBJ2-1; 7 bases line up with TRBD1. The CDR3 has 20 residues. CDR1 is LNHDA, CDR2 SQIVND, per germline (reference sequence). The ends lost 2 bases at V and 2 bases at J; junction bases unmatched: 18. The CDR3 sequence: CASSISPGTVDSSTYNEQFF. In DNA, the CDR3 is TGTGCCAGTAGTATAAGCCCCGGGACAGTGGACTCTAGCACCTACAATGAGCAGTTCTTC.

This sequence joins TRBV10-1 and TRBJ2-3; D unclear. There are 12 residues in the CDR3. V was cut by 3 bases and J by 6 bases, with 7 bases left in between. Germline values: CDR1 WNHNN, CDR2 SYGVQD (reference sequence). The CDR3 DNA reads as TGCGCCAGCAGTGACTCCCCGGATACGCAGTATTTT. Translated, it gives CASSDSPDTQYF.

The CDR3 coding sequence is TGCGCCAGCAGCCCCAAACCGGGACAGGGAAACACCGGGGAGCTGTTTTTT. It encodes CASSPKPGQGNTGELFF. The chain links TRBV4-1 to TRBJ2-2; the match to TRBD1 covers 9 bases. V dropped 4 bases and J dropped 2; count of bases not matched to a gene: 8. Germline CDR1 is MGHRA and CDR2 is YSYEKL. The CDR3 extends over 17 amino acids.

The J gene is TRBJ2-7, the V gene TRBV13; no definite D call. V lost 5 bases and J 4 bases, leaving 9 bases between the germline ends. CDR1 is PRHDT and CDR2 is FYEKMQ in the germline V gene (reference sequence). The CDR3 covers 12 residues. The CDR3 reads CASSKEVYEQYF. CDR3 in DNA: TGTGCCAGCAGCAAAGAGGTGTACGAGCAGTACTTC.

This chain connects TRBV5-1 to TRBJ2-7; the match to TRBD1 covers 10 bases. The junction had 10 bases not matched to a gene; V was cut back by 0 bases and J by 1 base. CDR1 SGHRS and CDR2 YFSETQ come from the germline V gene. The CDR3 extends over 18 amino acids. CDR3 loop: CASSLEVTGGLGSYEQYF. CDR3 bases: TGCGCCAGCAGCTTGGAGGTGACAGGGGGCTTGGGGTCCTACGAGCAGTACTTC.

Of note for this clone: This sample also contains other DNA sequences that code for the same CDR3. The rearrangement links TRBV7-9 to TRBJ2-7, with 11 bases lining up with TRBD1. There are 14 residues in the CDR3. Losses at the gene ends were 4 bases for V and 4 bases for J; bases not matched to a gene: 3. Germline V gene data show CDR1 as SEHNR and CDR2 as FQNEAQ (reference sequence). As DNA, the CDR3 is TGTGCCAGCAGCTCTGGGACAGGGGGTTACGAGCAGTACTTC. The encoded protein is CASSSGTGGYEQYF.

The CDR3 DNA is TGTGCCAGCAGCGCGTCGAACTCCGATACGCAGTATTTT. It specifies CASSASNSDTQYF. V and J are TRBV5-6 and TRBJ2-3, with D unresolved. The CDR3 length is 13 residues. Deletions cut 4 bases from V and 6 bases from J, with 12 bases between. Germline CDR1 and CDR2: SGHDT and YYEEEE.

V is TRBV19 and J is TRBJ1-2, with D unclear. V was clipped by 6 bases and J by 0 bases, with 8 bases between them. The CDR3 length is 13 residues. Germline V gives CDR1 LNHDA, CDR2 SQIVND (reference sequence). CDR3 residues: CASRKEANYGYTF. CDR3 sequence (DNA): TGTGCCAGTAGGAAGGAAGCTAACTATGGCTACACCTTC.

The table lists this clone with a count of one. The chain is built from TRBV7-9 and TRBJ2-1; 13 bases line up with TRBD2. The germline gives CDR1 SEHNR, CDR2 FQNEAQ (reference sequence). V gave up 4 bases and J gave up 8 bases; unmatched junction bases: 5. The CDR3 runs 15 residues. The DNA for the CDR3 is TGTGCCAGCAGCTCAGGGACTAGCGGGAACTATGAGCAGTTCTTC. This codes for CASSSGTSGNYEQFF.

Of note for this clone: Other DNA sequences of this sample code for an identical CDR3. The chain uses TRBV15 and TRBJ1-1; D possibly corresponds to TRBD1 (5 bases). Trimming pared 1 base from V and 1 base from J, leaving 7 bases between. This CDR3 has 14 amino acids. Germline loops: CDR1 LNHNV, CDR2 YYDKDF (reference sequence). CDR3 sequence: CATSRGGENTEAFF. The CDR3, as DNA: TGTGCCACCAGCAGAGGAGGGGAGAACACTGAAGCTTTCTTT.

V is TRBV7-9 and J is TRBJ2-3; TRBD2 is a possible D gene (6 bases). This CDR3 is 16 amino acids long. V was cut by 5 bases and J by 2 bases, with 17 bases left in between. The germline V gene has CDR1 SEHNR and CDR2 FQNEAQ (reference sequence). CDR3 nucleotide sequence: TGTGCCAGCAGCCACACTGGGGGGAGAGTCACAGATACGCAGTATTTT. Translating gives CASSHTGGRVTDTQYF.